Each of the 23 T cell receptor beta chains below was sequenced from the same sample in a study of regulatory T cells in long-lasting Graves disease. Relying on iRepertoire HTBI primers and Arm-PCR of CDR3 regions, the team built TCR beta libraries. TCRdb passed the multiplex PCR reads through MiXCR, listing each CDR3 protein once. The data contain some 460,000 distinct CDR3 sequences, about 16% of them seen just once; the ten biggest clones take up roughly an eighth. Noted time point: newly diagnosed GD, antithyroid drugs for less than 3 months. Making the TCR library involved RNA that had been extracted from PBMCs. These data were also filed under a second study, of T cells in Graves' hyperthyroidism and ophthalmopathy.

Source: peripheral blood mononuclear cells (PBMCs), taken at new diagnosis, from a patient treated with antithyroid drugs. Source of these receptors: a man aged 40-55 years with Graves disease.

In this sample, this clonotype turned up a few times. V usage is TRBV7-9 and J usage is TRBJ2-5; 15 bases fit TRBD2. The junction had 5 bases not matched to a gene; V was cut back by 1 base and J by 2 bases. CDR3 length equals 18 residues. The germline CDR1 and CDR2 sequences are SEHNR and FQNEAQ (reference sequence). This CDR3 reads CASSLGTSGRAEQETQYF. For the CDR3, the DNA is TGTGCCAGCAGCTTAGGGACTAGCGGGAGGGCCGAACAAGAGACCCAGTACTTC.

This clonotype was detected many times. The chain couples TRBV11-3 to TRBJ2-7, with a possible D match to TRBD2 (6 bases). Looked up from germline, CDR1 is SGHNT and CDR2 is YENEEA. The CDR3 extends over 12 amino acids. The V gene lost 5 bases and the J gene lost 3 bases, with 8 bases spanning the gap. CDR3 sequence reads: CASSPAGYEQYF. The CDR3 DNA reads TGTGCCAGCAGCCCAGCGGGCTACGAGCAGTACTTC.

This clonotype was counted between two and nine times. The rearrangement joins TRBV24-1 to TRBJ2-1, with 8 bases lining up with TRBD2. This CDR3 is 16 amino acids long. Germline V gives CDR1 KGHDR, CDR2 SFDVKD. Trimming at V came to 6 bases and at J to 5 bases, leaving 11 bases not matched to a gene. The CDR3 DNA reads TGTGCCACCAGTCGGGCGGGAGCGGGAGAAAACAATGAGCAGTTCTTC. It encodes CATSRAGAGENNEQFF.

This clonotype occurred a few times. CDR3 coding DNA: TGTGCCAGCAGTCTTAGACAGGGGGCGAAGTATTTT. The encoded protein is CASSLRQGAKYF. This chain uses TRBV6-2 or TRBV6-3 with TRBJ2-3, with 10 bases matching TRBD1. The CDR3 is made up of 12 amino acids. The germline gives CDR1 MNHEY, CDR2 SVGEGT. Germline trimming cut 5 bases from V and 13 bases from J; bases unmatched to any gene: 6.

This clonotype was observed a few times. The chain combines TRBV12-5 with TRBJ2-5, with D uncertain. Trimming took off 6 bases at V and 2 bases at J, with 16 bases between the two ends. CDR1 and CDR2 (germline): LGHNT, FRNRAP. The CDR3 length is 15 residues. DNA for the CDR3: TGTGCTAGTGGCCCTGTCGCGATAGAACAAGAGACCCAGTACTTC. This translates into CASGPVAIEQETQYF.

J is TRBJ1-4 and V is TRBV20-1; D unresolved. Trimming took 3 bases from V and 8 from J, leaving 13 bases between them. Germline values: CDR1 DFQATT, CDR2 SNEGSKA (reference sequence). The CDR3 extends over 13 amino acids. CDR3: CSARDLGREKLFF. The CDR3 DNA is TGCAGTGCTAGGGACCTAGGGCGGGAAAAACTGTTTTTT.

This clonotype was seen only a few times. The chain recombines TRBV19 with TRBJ2-1; D might be TRBD2 (5 bases). Germline values: CDR1 LNHDA, CDR2 SQIVND (reference sequence). The germline V and J ends were trimmed by 3 bases and 7 bases, with 13 bases remaining between them. The CDR3 has 14 residues. The chain's CDR3 is CASSIYTRKNEQFF. The CDR3 DNA sequence: TGTGCCAGTAGTATCTATACTAGAAAAAATGAGCAGTTCTTC.

Note on this clonotype: A much larger clone differs by one base, so this may be a read error. The gene calls are TRBV24-1 and TRBJ2-7; TRBD1 agrees at 11 bases. V shed 4 bases, J shed 7 bases, and the junction held 11 bases outside the gene matches. The CDR3 consists of 16 residues. CDR1 is KGHDR, CDR2 SFDVKD, per germline. The CDR3 nucleotides are TGTGCCACCAGTGACCCGGGACAGGGGGGCTACAATGAGCAGTACTTC. Protein product: CATSDPGQGGYNEQYF.

At least ten counts were recorded for this clonotype. J is TRBJ2-3 and V is TRBV5-4; 10 bases line up with TRBD2. There are 15 residues in the CDR3. V lost 3 bases to trimming and J lost 2 bases; unmatched junction nucleotides: 3. Per the germline V gene, CDR1 is SGHNT and CDR2 is YYREEE (reference sequence). CDR3 amino acids: CASSWGLANTDTQYF. CDR3 sequence (DNA): TGTGCCAGCAGCTGGGGACTAGCGAACACAGATACGCAGTATTTT.

The sample holds many counts of this clonotype. The V call is TRBV28, the J call TRBJ2-7; possible D gene TRBD2, 6 bases. Germline lookup yields CDR1 MDHEN and CDR2 SYDVKM. The CDR3 extends over 15 amino acids. V lost 3 bases to trimming and J lost 4 bases, with 16 bases between them. CDR3 nucleotide sequence: TGTGCCAGCAGTTTTCGCGGGGCCGTAACTTACGAGCAGTACTTC. Its translation: CASSFRGAVTYEQYF.

This clonotype occurred many times. This chain connects TRBV29-1 to TRBJ1-4; the match to TRBD1 covers 7 bases. V shed 5 bases, J shed 6 bases, and the junction held 9 bases outside the gene matches. This CDR3 is built from 14 residues. Germline-derived CDR1 and CDR2 are SQVTM and ANQGSEA. CDR3 coding DNA: TGCAGCGTTACGACAGGGAATGAGGATGAAAAACTGTTTTTT. Translating it yields CSVTTGNEDEKLFF. The full variable domain, in which reference TRBV29-1 and TRBJ1-4 provide the parts outside the CDR3, is SAVISQKPSRDICQRGTSLTIQCQVDSQVTMMFWYRQQPGQSLTLIATANQGSEATYESGFVIDKFPISRPNLTFSTLTVSNMSPEDSSIYLCSVTTGNEDEKLFFGSGTQLSVL.

V and J are TRBV19 and TRBJ2-7; D unclear. Germline V gene lookup returns CDR1 LNHDA and CDR2 SQIVND (reference sequence). The CDR3 sequence is 15 residues long. Trimming shortened V by 1 base and J by 4 bases, and 14 bases separated the two germline ends. DNA of the CDR3: TGTGCCAGTAGTATAGTACTTACTGGGCCTTACGAGCAGTACTTC. Translation: CASSIVLTGPYEQYF.

V is TRBV6-5 and J is TRBJ2-7, with D uncertain. Between the trimmed V and J ends, which lost 0 bases and 1 base, there was a span of 13 bases. The V gene's germline CDR1 is MNHEY and CDR2 SVGAGI. There are 16 residues in the CDR3. CDR3 protein: CASSYSRPPASYEQYF. CDR3 sequence (DNA): TGTGCCAGCAGTTACTCTAGGCCACCAGCTTCCTACGAGCAGTACTTC.

The chain employs TRBV20-1 and TRBJ2-7, with 11 bases aligning to TRBD2. V dropped 5 bases and J dropped 7; count of bases not matched to a gene: 22. Per the germline V gene, CDR1 is DFQATT and CDR2 is SNEGSKA (reference sequence). This CDR3 spans 18 amino acids. CDR3 nucleotide sequence: TGCAGTGCTCAGGGACGCCTCCTTGGTCTAGCGGGAGGAGAAGAGCAGTACTTC. Translating gives CSAQGRLLGLAGGEEQYF.

V gene TRBV12-3 or TRBV12-4 combines with J gene TRBJ2-1, with D uncertain. The V end lost 3 bases, the J end lost 5 bases, and 14 bases lay between the germline ends. The CDR3 has 15 residues. CDR3 protein: CASSFLAAGHNEQFF. The DNA of the CDR3 is TGTGCCAGCAGTTTTTTGGCTGCAGGCCACAATGAGCAGTTCTTC.

The CDR3 DNA reads as TGTGCCTGGAGGCCCAGGTCGAGAAACACCATATATTTT. It specifies CAWRPRSRNTIYF. This rearrangement joins TRBV30 to TRBJ1-3; no firm D call. The germline V gene encodes CDR1 GTSNPN and CDR2 SVGIG (reference sequence). CDR3 length equals 13 residues. Trimming cost V 3 bases and J 5 bases, with 11 bases left between them.

Comment on this clonotype: A read error is possible here, since a much larger clone lies one base away. The J gene is TRBJ2-4, the V gene TRBV10-3; D might be TRBD2 (6 bases). The V end lost 11 bases, the J end lost 13 bases, and 24 bases lay between the germline ends. CDR1 and CDR2 (germline): ENHRY, SYGVKD. This CDR3 comprises 13 residues. CDR3 amino acids: CAVEGGDYNEQYF. The CDR3 bases are TGTGCCGTCGAGGGCGGGGATTACAATGAGCAGTACTTC.

This clonotype appeared many times. This chain joins TRBV5-1 and TRBJ2-7; TRBD2 matches 12 bases. In germline, CDR1 is SGHRS, CDR2 YFSETQ. The CDR3 has 15 amino acids. After removal of 3 bases from V and 3 bases from J, the junction contained 4 bases not matched to a gene. The CDR3 DNA sequence: TGCGCCAGCAGCTCCGGACTAGCGGGACGCTACGAGCAGTACTTC. This encodes CASSSGLAGRYEQYF.

This clonotype has a count of ten or more. The genes are TRBV7-9 and TRBJ2-1; no firm D call. Germline V gene sequence: CDR1 SEHNR, CDR2 FQNEAQ (reference sequence). The germline V and J ends were trimmed by 3 bases and 4 bases, with 19 bases remaining between them. The CDR3 runs to 17 residues. In DNA, the CDR3 is TGTGCCAGCAGCTTCCGCTCCGGGTACTCCGAATACAATGAGCAGTTCTTC. Its protein is CASSFRSGYSEYNEQFF.

The chain combines TRBV4-2 with TRBJ2-7; 7 bases are shared with TRBD1. Trimming removed 0 bases from V and 2 bases from J; junction bases left unmatched: 4. The CDR3 has 15 residues. Germline V gene sequence: CDR1 LGHNA, CDR2 YNFKEQ. CDR3 sequence (DNA): TGTGCCAGCAGCCAAGACACAGGGGAAGCCTACGAGCAGTACTTC. This codes for CASSQDTGEAYEQYF.

This clonotype was found many times. This chain connects TRBV24-1 to TRBJ2-5; 14 bases match TRBD2. This CDR3 contains 19 residues. Unmatched junction bases numbered 7, after V lost 0 bases and J lost 2 bases. Germline loops: CDR1 KGHDR, CDR2 SFDVKD. Here the CDR3 DNA reads TGTGCCACCAGTGATTTGCAGGGCCGGACTAGCGGGAGGCAAGAGACCCAGTACTTC. Its translation is CATSDLQGRTSGRQETQYF.

This chain links TRBV20-1 with TRBJ1-5; 8 bases are a match to TRBD1. V lost 3 bases to trimming and J lost 2 bases; unmatched junction nucleotides: 6. The CDR3 is 15 residues long. CDR1 is DFQATT, CDR2 SNEGSKA, per germline (reference sequence). The CDR3 region has the DNA TGCAGTGCTAGCACCGGGACAGGCGGCAATCAGCCCCAGCATTTT. Its protein is CSASTGTGGNQPQHF.

This clonotype was detected a few times. V is TRBV5-1 and J is TRBJ2-1; TRBD2 agrees at 7 bases. Trimming at V came to 6 bases and at J to 7 bases, leaving 13 bases not matched to a gene. The germline V gene has CDR1 SGHRS and CDR2 YFSETQ. The CDR3 length is 15 residues. The CDR3 DNA reads TGCGCCAGCAAGTCGGTCGGGCGGGAGAGGAATGAGCAGTTCTTC. Protein: CASKSVGRERNEQFF. The full variable domain, rest sourced from reference TRBV5-1 and TRBJ2-1, is KAGVTQTPRYLIKTRGQQVTLSCSPISGHRSVSWYQQTPGQGLQFLFEYFSETQRNKGNFPGRFSGRQFSNSRSEMNVSTLELGDSALYLCASKSVGRERNEQFFGPGTRLTVL.